This TCR beta chain was profiled in a study of graft-versus-host responses after intestinal transplantation (dated by TCRdb to about 2021). In terms of the full investigation: Recipients received multivisceral, liver-intestinal, or isolated intestinal transplants. Anti-thymocyte globulin induction was given to all recipients, followed by maintenance tacrolimus and steroids for about 3 years. Graft-versus-host and host-versus-graft alloreactive T cell clones were tracked in the graft, circulation and bone marrow after intestinal transplantation using bulk TCR-beta CDR3 sequencing. To identify alloreactive clones, pre-transplant mixed lymphocyte reaction products were sequenced and compared with unstimulated pre-transplant donor and recipient T cells. A cohort of approximately 23 intestinal transplant recipients, including one retransplant, was enrolled, and a few patients lacking pretransplant specimens were excluded. A peak of at least 4% donor T cells among recipient peripheral blood mononuclear cells was the definition used for donor T cell macrochimerism. Rather than going through the commercial service, samples from a few later patients were sequenced in-house on an Illumina MiSeq and processed with MiXCR.

Per the germline V gene (reference sequence), LNHDA is the CDR1 and SQIVND is the CDR2. Measured from the cysteine to the phenylalanine, the CDR3 is 15 residues long. Only the CDR3 DNA stays, 45 bases, in frame from base 1. V is shortened by 1 base, J by 5 bases, and the region joining them spans 12 bases. The paper's findings and limits, for the study overall: Early after transplant, declines in HvG clones were associated with peak levels of circulating GvH clones. GvH clones were detected in recipient bone marrow, and some of these GvH clones were observed earlier in ileal mucosa or blood, consistent with an intestinal mucosal origin. In the allografts of patients with donor T cell macrochimerism, GvH to HvG T cell clonal ratios were high. The relatively low number and heterogeneity of intestinal transplant patients limited the conclusions.

Regarding this clone: Its antigen target is currently unknown. No much larger clone is present one base from it, and per-base qualities are unavailable.

Library method: the immunoSEQ multiplex PCR assay. For most patients, genomic DNA was isolated with the Qiagen DNeasy Blood and Tissue Kit and sent frozen to Adaptive Biotechnologies for TCR sequencing. For most patients, high-throughput TCR-beta CDR3 sequencing of genomic DNA was performed by Adaptive Biotechnologies. In the paper's pipeline: TCR sequencing data for around 19 patients were retrieved from Adaptive's ImmunoSEQ software; a few other patients were processed with MiXCR and VDJtools. To correct CD4 versus CD8 sorting errors, sequences present in both subsets at a frequency ratio below 5:1 were removed. Because the origin of CDR3 nucleotide sequences shared between donor and recipient could not be assigned, those sequences were removed. To count as alloreactive, a clone needed at least 2-fold expansion over unstimulated cells and a minimum CFSE-low frequency of 0.002% (template counts) or 0.001% (read counts). Clones detected in sequenced pre-transplant spleen, lymph node, or MLR CFSE-low populations of the donor or recipient were defined as mappable. The cumulative frequency of alloreactive clones was calculated as a percentage of all sequences, weighted by copy number. The clones in this table, taken by TCRdb from immuneACCESS, are in-frame only. Not every clone is retained; where verified, under half of the shortfall comes from an unresolved V gene, and the cause of the rest is unknown. V and J calls and clone size are as listed in that table; D and trimming were resolved from the DNA. The sample contains tens of thousands of clones, 90% to 95% of them found a single time. The ten largest make up approximately 0.5% of the sample.

The sample's time point label, decoded: cells obtained before transplantation from donor or recipient. CD3+CD4+ and CD3+CD8+ populations were FACS-sorted from unstimulated pre-transplant donor and recipient cells taken from spleen or lymph nodes. The chain uses TRBV19 and TRBJ2-1; possibly the D gene is TRBD2, per 7 matching bases. The input for sequencing was unstimulated CD8+ T cells sorted from spleen or lymph node cells, taken before intestinal transplant. The source of this sequence is a human donor who received an intestinal transplant. The nucleotide sequence is given as TGTGCCAGTAGTATAGTGGGGGGGGCCAACAATGAGCAGTTCTTC. The encoded protein is CASSIVGGANNEQFF.